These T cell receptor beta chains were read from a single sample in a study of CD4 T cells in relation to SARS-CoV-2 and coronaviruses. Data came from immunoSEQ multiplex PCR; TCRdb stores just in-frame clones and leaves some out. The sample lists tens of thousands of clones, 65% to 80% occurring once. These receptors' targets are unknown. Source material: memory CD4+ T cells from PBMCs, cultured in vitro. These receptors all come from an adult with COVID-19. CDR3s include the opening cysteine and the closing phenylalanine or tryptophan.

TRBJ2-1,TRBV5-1,CASSYSATGGPFEQFF
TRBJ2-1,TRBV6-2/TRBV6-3,CASSAEGDEQFF